The T cell receptor (beta chain) under discussion was sequenced for a study of cytomegalovirus exposure and HLA in healthy donors. In this sample, this clone turned up a few times. What it recognizes is unknown. The protocol was immunoSEQ multiplex PCR, while the TCRdb copy is restricted to in-frame clones and leaves out a portion. The table has some 150,000 clones, about nine tenths seen once. Trimming stripped 4 bases from V and 4 bases from J, with 14 bases between. The V gene's germline CDR1 is SGHNT and CDR2 YYREEE (reference sequence). The CDR3 has 14 residues. Study-level findings and limits: For cytomegalovirus status, the classifier reportedly gave diagnoses with high specificity and sensitivity. Whilst most TCR sequences proved rare, a subset of public TCRs occurred across many donors.

This TCR came from a man in his late teens or twenties in good health and CMV-seropositive. The V and J genes are TRBV5-4 and TRBJ1-2; D possibly corresponds to TRBD1 (6 bases). Sequenced: PBMCs. CDR3 DNA: TGTGCCAGCAGCCCCCCAGGGGCCCGCTATGGCTACACCTTC. Protein: CASSPPGARYGYTF.